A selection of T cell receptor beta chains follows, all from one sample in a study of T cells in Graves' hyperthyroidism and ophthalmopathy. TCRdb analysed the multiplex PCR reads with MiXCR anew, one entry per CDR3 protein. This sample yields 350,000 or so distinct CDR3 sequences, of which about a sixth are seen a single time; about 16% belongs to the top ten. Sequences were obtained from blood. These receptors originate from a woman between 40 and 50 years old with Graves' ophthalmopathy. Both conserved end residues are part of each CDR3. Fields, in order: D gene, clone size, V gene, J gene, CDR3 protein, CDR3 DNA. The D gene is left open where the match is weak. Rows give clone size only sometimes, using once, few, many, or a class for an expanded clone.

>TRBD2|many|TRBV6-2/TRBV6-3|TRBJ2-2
CASSRRAGTSGRANTGELFF
TGTGCCAGCAGTCGCCGGGCCGGGACTAGCGGGAGGGCCAACACCGGGGAGCTGTTTTTT
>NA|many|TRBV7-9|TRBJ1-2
CASSFDVGRDDTF
TGTGCCAGCAGCTTCGACGTCGGTCGGGACGACACCTTC
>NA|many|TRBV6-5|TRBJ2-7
CASSYSGSLEQYF
TGTGCCAGCAGTTACAGTGGGAGCCTCGAGCAGTACTTC
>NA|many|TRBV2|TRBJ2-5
CASSEGGRGSQETQYF
TGTGCCAGCAGTGAAGGCGGGCGGGGCAGCCAAGAGACCCAGTACTTC
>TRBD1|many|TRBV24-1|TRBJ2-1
CATSVPPGTGMDEQFF
TGTGCCACCAGTGTACCCCCCGGGACAGGGATGGATGAGCAGTTCTTC
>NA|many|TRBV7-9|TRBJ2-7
CASSPDRLHYEQYF
TGTGCCAGCAGCCCCGACAGACTCCACTACGAGCAGTACTTC
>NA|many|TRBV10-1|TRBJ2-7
CASSSGTRLGTYEQYF
TGCGCCAGCAGTTCTGGGACGAGATTAGGTACCTACGAGCAGTACTTC
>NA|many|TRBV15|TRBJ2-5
CATQEINREETQYF
TGTGCCACCCAAGAGATAAACAGGGAAGAGACCCAGTACTTC
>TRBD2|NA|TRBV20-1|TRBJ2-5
CSARDLAGVRETQYF
TGCAGTGCTAGAGATCTAGCGGGAGTGAGGGAGACTCAGTACTTC
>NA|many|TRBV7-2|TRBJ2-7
CASSSVGGYEQYF
TGTGCCAGCAGCTCCGTAGGTGGATACGAGCAGTACTTC
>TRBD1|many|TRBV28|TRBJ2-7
CATRGQRYEQYF
TGTGCCACCAGGGGACAGCGCTACGAGCAGTACTTC
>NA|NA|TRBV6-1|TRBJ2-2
CASMEGPPGELFF
TGTGCCAGCATGGAAGGTCCACCCGGGGAGCTGTTTTTT
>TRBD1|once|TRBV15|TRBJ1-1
CATSRKQGDTEAFF
TGTGCCACCAGCAGAAAACAGGGGGACACTGAAGCTTTCTTT
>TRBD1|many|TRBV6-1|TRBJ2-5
CASRRGTGTGEVETQYF
TGTGCCAGCAGGCGGGGAACCGGGACAGGGGAGGTGGAGACCCAGTACTTC
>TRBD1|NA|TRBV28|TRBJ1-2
CASSFWDSRRGSNYGYTF
TGTGCCAGCAGTTTCTGGGACAGTCGACGGGGTTCTAACTATGGCTACACCTTC
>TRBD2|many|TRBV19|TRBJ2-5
CATTSGSVETQYF
TGTGCCACCACCAGCGGGAGCGTGGAGACCCAGTACTTC
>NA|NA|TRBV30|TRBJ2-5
CAWSGTGRQETQYF
TGTGCCTGGAGTGGTACGGGGCGGCAAGAGACCCAGTACTTC
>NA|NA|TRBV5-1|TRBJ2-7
CASSLEVVSSYEQYF
TGCGCCAGCAGCTTGGAGGTCGTTAGCTCCTACGAGCAGTACTTC
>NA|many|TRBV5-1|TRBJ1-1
CASSFLQGGGEAFF
TGCGCCAGCAGCTTCCTACAGGGAGGAGGGGAAGCTTTCTTT
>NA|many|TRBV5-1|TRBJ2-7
CASSFMWDGTYEQYF
TGCGCCAGCAGCTTTATGTGGGACGGGACCTACGAGCAGTACTTC
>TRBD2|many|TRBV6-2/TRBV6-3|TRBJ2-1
CASSTSDSYNEQFF
TGTGCCAGCAGCACTAGCGACTCCTACAATGAGCAGTTCTTC
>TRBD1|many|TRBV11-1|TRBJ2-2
CASSLGGDSGELFF
TGTGCCAGCAGCTTAGGAGGGGACAGCGGGGAGCTGTTTTTT
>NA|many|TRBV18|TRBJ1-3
CASSWGRGNTIYF
TGTGCCAGCTCATGGGGCCGCGGAAACACCATATATTTT
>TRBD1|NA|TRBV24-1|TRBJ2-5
CATSDWDRARETQYF
TGTGCCACCAGTGATTGGGACAGGGCCCGGGAGACCCAGTACTTC
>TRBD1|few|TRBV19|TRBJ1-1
CASSLKQGTTEAFF
TGTGCCAGTAGCCTAAAACAGGGGACCACTGAAGCTTTCTTT
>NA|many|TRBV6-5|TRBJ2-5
CASSYRGGRETQYF
TGTGCCAGCAGTTACAGAGGGGGAAGAGAGACCCAGTACTTC
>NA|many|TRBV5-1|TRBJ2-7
CASSLDTYEQYF
TGCGCCAGCAGCTTGGACACCTACGAGCAGTACTTC
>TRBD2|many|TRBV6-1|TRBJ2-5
CASRDLGGKETQYF
TGTGCCAGCAGGGACCTCGGGGGGAAAGAGACCCAGTACTTC
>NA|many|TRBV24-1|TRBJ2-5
CATSDQYQETQYF
TGTGCCACCAGTGATCAGTACCAAGAGACCCAGTACTTC
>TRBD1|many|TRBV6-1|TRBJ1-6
CASSVPTGSSPLHF
TGTGCCAGCAGTGTTCCGACAGGGAGCTCACCCCTCCACTTT
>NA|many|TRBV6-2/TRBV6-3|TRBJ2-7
CASRPTSLYEQYF
TGTGCCAGCAGACCTACTAGTCTCTACGAGCAGTACTTC
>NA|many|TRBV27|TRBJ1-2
CASRPDGPYPGYTF
TGTGCCAGCCGACCCGACGGACCTTACCCAGGCTACACCTTC
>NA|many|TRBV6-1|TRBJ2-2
CASSIAVLKTGELFF
TGTGCCAGCAGTATAGCGGTTCTAAAGACCGGGGAGCTGTTTTTT
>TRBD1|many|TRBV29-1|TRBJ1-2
CSAKQGVIDGYTF
TGCAGCGCTAAACAGGGGGTAATCGATGGCTACACCTTC
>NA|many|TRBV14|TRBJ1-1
CASSQDRVRETEAFF
TGTGCCAGCAGCCAAGATCGCGTTAGGGAGACTGAAGCTTTCTTT
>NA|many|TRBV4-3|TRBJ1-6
CASSQDFGTGIVSPLHF
TGCGCCAGCAGCCAAGATTTTGGTACAGGAATTGTTTCACCCCTCCACTTT
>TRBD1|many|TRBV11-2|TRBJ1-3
CASSLRGQGSGNTIYF
TGTGCCAGCAGCTTAAGGGGACAGGGGTCTGGAAACACCATATATTTT
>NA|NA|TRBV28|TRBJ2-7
CASRPTGGGIHEQYF
TGTGCCAGCAGACCTACAGGGGGGGGAATCCACGAGCAGTACTTC
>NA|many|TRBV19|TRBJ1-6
CASRPTGDTLNSPLHF
TGTGCCAGTAGGCCCACTGGGGACACCTTAAATTCACCCCTCCACTTT
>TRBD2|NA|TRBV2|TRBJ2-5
CASSYGTSGGETQYF
TGTGCCAGCAGCTATGGGACTAGCGGGGGAGAGACCCAGTACTTC
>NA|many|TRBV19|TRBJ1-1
CASEGEDTEAFF
TGTGCCAGCGAGGGGGAGGACACTGAAGCTTTCTTT
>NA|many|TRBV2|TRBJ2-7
CASSVQGYYEQYF
TGTGCCAGCAGTGTACAGGGATACTACGAGCAGTACTTC
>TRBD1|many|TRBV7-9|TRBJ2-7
CASSFRDRTYEQYF
TGTGCCAGCAGCTTCCGGGACAGGACCTACGAGCAGTACTTC
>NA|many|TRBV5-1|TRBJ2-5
CASSPPAGQETQYF
TGCGCCAGCAGCCCCCCAGCGGGCCAAGAGACCCAGTACTTC
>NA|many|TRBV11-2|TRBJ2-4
CASSQREAKNIQYF
TGTGCCAGCAGCCAGCGCGAAGCCAAAAACATTCAGTACTTC
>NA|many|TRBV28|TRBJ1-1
CASSESGAKNTEAFF
TGTGCCAGCAGTGAATCAGGGGCAAAGAACACTGAAGCTTTCTTT
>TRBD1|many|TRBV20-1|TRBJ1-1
CSARTGRTEAFF
TGCAGTGCTAGGACAGGGAGAACTGAAGCTTTCTTT
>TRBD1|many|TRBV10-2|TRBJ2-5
CASGLGTGVWETQYF
TGCGCCAGCGGCCTGGGGACAGGGGTTTGGGAGACCCAGTACTTC
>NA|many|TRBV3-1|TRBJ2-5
CASSQAYKVETQYF
TGTGCCAGCAGCCAAGCCTACAAAGTAGAGACCCAGTACTTC
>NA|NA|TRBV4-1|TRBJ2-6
CASSQDFWGANSGANVLTF
TGCGCCAGCAGCCAAGATTTCTGGGGGGCGAACTCTGGGGCCAACGTCCTGACTTTC
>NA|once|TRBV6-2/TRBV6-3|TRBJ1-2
CANGRSDYEQYFGPGYGYTF
NA
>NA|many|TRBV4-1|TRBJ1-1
CASSQERGGGTEAFF
TGCGCCAGCAGCCAAGAAAGGGGCGGGGGCACTGAAGCTTTCTTT
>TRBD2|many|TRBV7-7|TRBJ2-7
CASSRPGLAGGGVYEQYF
TGTGCCAGCAGTCGACCGGGACTAGCGGGAGGGGGAGTATACGAGCAGTACTTC